The 18 T cell receptor beta chains below come from one sample, sequenced in a study of CD8+CD57+ T cells in acquired aplastic anemia. Genomic DNA served as template for TCR beta VDJ and CDR3 profiling. TCRdb reanalysed the reads using MiXCR and keeps one entry per CDR3 protein. The sample yields fewer than 200,000 distinct CDR3 sequences, just under 65% seen once. The sequencing input was sorted CD4+, CD8+, or CD8+CD57+ T cells (not recorded which) from PBMCs. These receptors originate from a human donor in good health.

This rearrangement joins TRBV19 to TRBJ2-6; 8 bases align to TRBD2. CDR1 is LNHDA, CDR2 SQIVND, per germline (reference sequence). The CDR3 loop spans 19 amino acids. The V gene end was trimmed by 4 bases and the J gene end by 0 bases; junction bases not matched to a gene: 11. This chain's CDR3 is CASSKDPGGRSSGANVLTF. As DNA, the CDR3 is TGTGCCAGTAGTAAAGATCCTGGCGGGAGGAGCTCTGGGGCCAACGTCCTGACTTTC.

CDR3 in amino acids: CASSLRLGERNEQFF. CDR3 DNA: TGTGCCAGCAGCTTACGACTGGGGGAGCGGAATGAGCAGTTCTTC. The chain is built from TRBV7-9 and TRBJ2-1; the D gene could be TRBD1 or TRBD2 (5 bases each). V was cut by 2 bases and J by 7 bases, with 15 bases left in between. Germline values: CDR1 SEHNR, CDR2 FQNEAQ (reference sequence). This CDR3 contains 15 residues.

This clonotype was observed a handful of times. The chain has TRBV29-1 and TRBJ2-1; D is unresolved. From germline, CDR1 is SQVTM and CDR2 ANQGSEA. Trimming removed 6 bases from V and 4 bases from J, with 7 bases in between. CDR3 length equals 11 residues. The CDR3 region has the DNA TGCAGCGTAGGAGAGTACAATGAGCAGTTCTTC. It codes for CSVGEYNEQFF.

V and J are TRBV2 and TRBJ2-7, with 9 bases matching TRBD1. The V gene's germline CDR1 is SNHLY and CDR2 FYNNEI. J lost 4 bases, V lost 4 bases, and 11 bases had no gene match. The CDR3 has 16 amino acids. The CDR3 sequence is CASSGTGGQGSYEQYF. The CDR3 DNA sequence: TGTGCCAGCAGTGGAACCGGGGGACAGGGCTCTTACGAGCAGTACTTC. The full variable domain, with the rest looked up from reference TRBV2 and TRBJ2-7, is EPEVTQTPSHQVTQMGQEVILRCVPISNHLYFYWYRQILGQKVEFLVSFYNNEISEKSEIFDDQFSVERPDGSNFTLKIRSTKLEDSAMYFCASSGTGGQGSYEQYFGPGTRLTVT.

This clonotype was observed many times. The J gene is TRBJ1-1, the V gene TRBV6-6; 7 positions match TRBD1. This CDR3 region has 14 residues. V dropped 6 bases and J dropped 3; count of bases not matched to a gene: 7. The germline CDR1 and CDR2 sequences are MNHNY and SVGAGI (reference sequence). CDR3 DNA sequence: TGTGCCAGCAGATACAGGGGCGAGGACACTGAAGCTTTCTTT. This encodes CASRYRGEDTEAFF.

In this sample, this clonotype turned up many times. This chain connects TRBV7-8 to TRBJ2-4; perhaps D is TRBD1 or TRBD2 (7 bases each). Germline V gene lookup returns CDR1 SGHVS and CDR2 FQNEAQ. CDR3 size: 15 residues. Trimming removed 2 bases from V and 7 bases from J, with 15 bases in between. The CDR3 DNA reads as TGTGCCAGCAGCTTAAGGGGAGGGGGCTCGAACATTCAGTACTTC. Protein product: CASSLRGGGSNIQYF.

The V gene is TRBV10-2, the J gene TRBJ2-3; D remains unclear. Deletions cut 3 bases from V and 0 bases from J, with 10 bases between. The CDR3 extends over 15 amino acids. Germline CDR1 reads WSHSY; CDR2 reads SAAADI. This CDR3 is CASSDPTLSTDTQYF. CDR3 bases: TGCGCCAGCAGTGATCCAACTCTCAGCACAGATACGCAGTATTTT.

V and J are TRBV24-1 and TRBJ2-5, with 8 bases fitting TRBD1. The CDR3 is 14 amino acids. CDR1 KGHDR and CDR2 SFDVKD come from the germline V gene. J lost 11 bases, V lost 4 bases, and 11 bases had no gene match. The CDR3 bases are TGTGCCACCAGTGAACAGGGGGGCACAGATATGCAGTACTTC. Its protein is CATSEQGGTDMQYF.

This clonotype was counted many times. The chain employs TRBV5-8 and TRBJ1-1; TRBD1 matches at 7 bases. Germline CDR1 and CDR2: SGHTS and YDEGEE. CDR3 size: 15 residues. J was trimmed by 6 bases and V by 5 bases; bases with no gene match: 13. This chain's CDR3 is CASRQEAGGGAEAFF. In nucleotides, the CDR3 is TGTGCCAGCAGACAAGAAGCAGGGGGGGGGGCTGAAGCTTTCTTT.

The chain has TRBV7-2 and TRBJ2-1; D possibly corresponds to TRBD2 (7 bases). V lost 3 bases and J lost 2, with 11 bases in between. This CDR3 is 15 amino acids long. CDR1 SGHTA and CDR2 FQGNSA come from the germline V gene. The CDR3 bases are TGTGCCAGCAGCTTGGTGGGGGGGCCCTACAATGAGCAGTTCTTC. Translation: CASSLVGGPYNEQFF.

The chain links TRBV7-8 to TRBJ1-1; TRBD1 might be the D (6 bases). In germline, CDR1 is SGHVS, CDR2 FQNEAQ. Trimming stripped 5 bases from V and 0 bases from J, with 13 bases between. The CDR3 runs 15 residues. CDR3 sequence (DNA): TGTGCCAGCAGCCCGACAGGCGCCCTGAACACTGAAGCTTTCTTT. Encoded protein: CASSPTGALNTEAFF.

This clonotype was found once. The chain recombines TRBV7-3 with TRBJ2-5, with D tentatively TRBD2 (5 bases). V was clipped by 2 bases and J by 1 base, with 11 bases between them. The CDR3 loop spans 15 amino acids. In germline, CDR1 is SGHTA, CDR2 FQGTGA. CDR3 loop: CASSLPRGLQETQYF. CDR3 sequence (DNA): TGTGCCAGCAGCTTACCACGGGGTCTCCAAGAGACCCAGTACTTC.

For this clonotype: This likely comes from a read error, as the CDR3 has no conserved phenylalanine or tryptophan at its end. V and J are TRBV5-1 and TRBJ2-7, with a possible D match to TRBD1 (6 bases). With 1 base removed from V and 7 bases from J, the gap between germline ends came to 18 bases. The CDR3 covers 15 residues. Germline V gene data show CDR1 as SGHRS and CDR2 as YFSETQ. The CDR3 DNA follows: TGCGCCAGCAGCTTGCTTCAGGGGCAGAAGGGGGAGCAGTACCTC. Protein: CASSLLQGQKGEQYL.

About this clonotype itself: This is likely a read error, given that the CDR3 carries no conserved phenylalanine or tryptophan at its end. The chain joins TRBV19 to TRBJ2-7; possibly TRBD1 or TRBD2 for D (6 bases each). V lost 5 bases and J lost 0, with 11 bases in between. This CDR3 is built from 14 residues. CDR1 is LNHDA, CDR2 SQIVND, per germline (reference sequence). The CDR3 bases are TGTGCCAGTAGTTCCGGGGGCAGCTCCTACGAGCAGTACTCC. It encodes CASSSGGSSYEQYS.

This clonotype turned up a few times. This chain links TRBV24-1 with TRBJ2-2, with D perhaps TRBD2 (5 bases). Germline V gene data show CDR1 as KGHDR and CDR2 as SFDVKD. Trimming shortened V by 8 bases and J by 4 bases, and 10 bases separated the two germline ends. The CDR3 totals 13 residues. CDR3 coding DNA: TGTGCCACCACAGGAAGCGGCACCGGGGAGCTGTTTTTT. Its translation: CATTGSGTGELFF.

At least ten counts were recorded for this clonotype. V usage is TRBV12-3 or TRBV12-4 and J usage is TRBJ2-3; 9 nucleotides match TRBD1. This CDR3 is 15 amino acids long. V lost 3 bases to trimming and J lost 3 bases; unmatched junction nucleotides: 4. This chain's CDR3 is CASSLTGGKTDTQYF. In DNA form, the CDR3 reads TGTGCCAGCAGTTTGACAGGGGGTAAGACAGATACGCAGTATTTT.

This clonotype was detected only a few times. This chain connects TRBV9 to TRBJ1-2; no firm D call. Germline V gene lookup returns CDR1 SGDLS and CDR2 YYNGEE. The CDR3 is 12 residues long. The V and J ends lost 3 bases and 2 bases respectively, with 5 bases between them. The CDR3 DNA sequence: TGTGCCAGCAGCGGATCGAACTATGGCTACACCTTC. It is translated as CASSGSNYGYTF.

The chain recombines TRBV15 with TRBJ2-1, with 8 bases fitting TRBD2. CDR1 and CDR2 from the germline V gene are LNHNV and YYDKDF (reference sequence). This CDR3 has 16 amino acids. With V trimmed by 1 base and J by 6 bases, 8 bases remained unmatched. The CDR3 protein is CATSRGDSSGLNEQFF. The CDR3 DNA sequence: TGTGCCACCAGCAGAGGTGATTCTAGCGGGCTCAATGAGCAGTTCTTC.